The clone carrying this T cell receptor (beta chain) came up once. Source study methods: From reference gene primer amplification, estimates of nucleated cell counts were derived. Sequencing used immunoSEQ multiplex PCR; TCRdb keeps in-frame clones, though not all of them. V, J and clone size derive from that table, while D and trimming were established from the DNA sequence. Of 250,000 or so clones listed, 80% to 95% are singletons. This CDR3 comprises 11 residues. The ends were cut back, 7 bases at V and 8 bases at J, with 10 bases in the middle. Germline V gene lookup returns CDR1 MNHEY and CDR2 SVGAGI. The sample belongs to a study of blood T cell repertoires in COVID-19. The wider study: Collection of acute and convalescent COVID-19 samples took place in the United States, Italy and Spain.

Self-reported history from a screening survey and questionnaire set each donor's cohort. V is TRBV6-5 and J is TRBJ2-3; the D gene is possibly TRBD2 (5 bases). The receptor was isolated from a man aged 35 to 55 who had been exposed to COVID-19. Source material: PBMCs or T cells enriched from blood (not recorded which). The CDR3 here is CASMSAGTQYF. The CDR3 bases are TGTGCCAGCATGAGTGCGGGTACGCAGTATTTT.